One sample yielded the 28 T cell receptor beta chains listed below, sequenced in a study of blood T cell repertoires in COVID-19. The table came from immunoSEQ multiplex PCR; TCRdb's copy has only in-frame clones and leaves some out. The sample holds some 80,000 clones, 85% to 90% seen once. The sequenced sample was peripheral blood. These receptors came from a human donor in a cohort sampled during active COVID-19.

This sequence joins TRBV24-1 and TRBJ1-2; unclear D gene. V was cut by 5 bases and J by 8 bases, with 11 bases left in between. Germline CDR1 is KGHDR and CDR2 is SFDVKD. The CDR3 contains 12 residues. The CDR3 reads CATSGFGGGYTF. The CDR3 nucleotides are TGTGCCACCAGTGGCTTTGGTGGCGGCTACACCTTC.

V is TRBV19 and J is TRBJ2-1; 8 bases match TRBD2. This CDR3 is built from 16 residues. Germline trimming cut 1 base from V and 5 bases from J; bases unmatched to any gene: 7. Germline values: CDR1 LNHDA, CDR2 SQIVND (reference sequence). Written as DNA, the CDR3 is TGTGCCAGTAGTATAGTAGGCGGGAGGCCTCACAATGAGCAGTTCTTC. Protein sequence: CASSIVGGRPHNEQFF.

This chain joins TRBV3-1 (or the pseudogene TRBV3-2) and TRBJ1-3, with TRBD1 matching over 9 bases. The CDR3 totals 16 residues. Germline trimming cut 5 bases from V and 0 bases from J; bases unmatched to any gene: 5. Germline V gives CDR1 LGHDT, CDR2 YNNKEL (reference sequence). CDR3 in amino acids: CASSATGGGSGNTIYF. DNA for the CDR3: TGTGCCAGCAGCGCGACAGGGGGAGGCTCTGGAAACACCATATATTTT.

The V call is TRBV30, the J call TRBJ2-2, with 12 bases lining up with TRBD2. Trimming at V came to 7 bases and at J to 0 bases, leaving 6 bases not matched to a gene. This CDR3 has 16 amino acids. Germline values: CDR1 GTSNPN, CDR2 SVGIG (reference sequence). The CDR3 sequence: CALSSGRAANTGELFF. The CDR3 DNA sequence: TGTGCCTTATCTAGCGGGAGGGCCGCGAACACCGGGGAGCTGTTTTTT.

The gene calls are TRBV5-1 and TRBJ2-1; 9 nucleotides align to TRBD2. The CDR3 covers 15 residues. With V trimmed by 1 base and J by 4 bases, 3 bases remained unmatched. CDR1 is SGHRS and CDR2 is YFSETQ in the germline V gene. CDR3 DNA sequence: TGCGCCAGCAGCTTGATTAGCGGGGGATACAATGAGCAGTTCTTC. This encodes CASSLISGGYNEQFF.

The chain combines TRBV6-5 with TRBJ2-3, with 10 bases that match TRBD1. This CDR3 has 16 residues. V shed 0 bases, J shed 7 bases, and the junction held 7 bases outside the gene matches. Germline loops: CDR1 MNHEY, CDR2 SVGAGI. As DNA, the CDR3 is TGTGCCAGCAGTTACTCGCTCCGGGACAGGGGTTATACGCAGTATTTT. This codes for CASSYSLRDRGYTQYF.

The chain recombines TRBV11-1 with TRBJ1-1; D is ambiguous. CDR3 length: 14 residues. Germline lookup yields CDR1 SGHAT and CDR2 FQDESV (reference sequence). With 5 bases removed from V and 1 base from J, the gap between germline ends came to 11 bases. Here the CDR3 DNA reads TGTGCCAGCAGCATCTTTCCGGGGAACACTGAAGCTTTCTTT. Protein sequence: CASSIFPGNTEAFF.

The chain couples TRBV12-5 to TRBJ1-5; weak D call: TRBD1 (5 bases). The V end was cut by 1 base, the J end by 7 bases, with 11 bases between. Germline assignment: CDR1 LGHNT and CDR2 FRNRAP. The CDR3 is 14 amino acids. In nucleotides, the CDR3 is TGTGCTAGTGGTTTGGGTGGATCAGGGCAGCCCCAGCATTTT. This translates into CASGLGGSGQPQHF.

This chain links TRBV19 with TRBJ1-1; D possibly corresponds to TRBD1 (6 bases). The CDR3 is 13 residues long. V lost 6 bases and J 3 bases, leaving 11 bases between the germline ends. The V gene's germline CDR1 is LNHDA and CDR2 SQIVND (reference sequence). The CDR3 sequence: CASRLNRDTEAFF. The DNA of the CDR3 is TGTGCCAGTAGGCTGAACAGGGACACTGAAGCTTTCTTT.

This clone has just a few counts. This chain links TRBV29-1 with TRBJ2-1; 8 bases fit TRBD1. V was clipped by 8 bases and J by 0 bases; unmatched bases: 21. This CDR3 contains 19 residues. Looked up from germline, CDR1 is SQVTM and CDR2 is ANQGSEA. Written as DNA, the CDR3 is TGCAGCTCATCCCTGGGCAGGGGGCCCTCCAGGAGCTCCTACAATGAGCAGTTCTTC. It encodes CSSSLGRGPSRSSYNEQFF.

This chain connects TRBV3-1 (or the pseudogene TRBV3-2) to TRBJ1-3; the D gene is possibly TRBD1 (6 bases). V lost 3 bases, J lost 0 bases, and 12 bases lay in between. Germline values: CDR1 LGHDT, CDR2 YNNKEL (reference sequence). The CDR3 is 16 amino acids. The CDR3 DNA reads TGTGCCAGCAGCCAGTGGACAGATCCCTCTGGAAACACCATATATTTT. Its translation: CASSQWTDPSGNTIYF.

The chain employs TRBV5-4 and TRBJ1-2; D unresolved. The germline V gene encodes CDR1 SGHNT and CDR2 YYREEE (reference sequence). Trimming took off 0 bases at V and 4 bases at J, with 10 bases between the two ends. The CDR3 loop spans 14 amino acids. The CDR3 loop is CASSLGGEIYGYTF. CDR3 nucleotide sequence: TGTGCCAGCAGCTTGGGGGGAGAGATCTATGGCTACACCTTC.

The V gene is TRBV10-3, the J gene TRBJ2-1; 7 nucleotides match TRBD1. Trimming took 3 bases from V and 5 from J; bases not matched to a gene: 4. Germline lookup yields CDR1 ENHRY and CDR2 SYGVKD. This CDR3 region has 14 residues. CDR3 bases: TGTGCCATCAGTGATGGGACAGTTAACAATGAGCAGTTCTTC. Translating gives CAISDGTVNNEQFF.

The chain has TRBV3-1 (or the pseudogene TRBV3-2) and TRBJ2-7; unclear D gene. CDR3 length: 13 residues. In germline, CDR1 is LGHDT, CDR2 YNNKEL (reference sequence). Trimming left V 0 bases short and J 6 bases short, with 9 bases between. For the CDR3, the DNA is TGTGCCAGCAGCCAAGATATGCGGAGCGAGCAGTACTTC. Encoded protein: CASSQDMRSEQYF.

The rearrangement joins TRBV4-3 to TRBJ2-1; TRBD2 might be the D (6 bases). With 0 bases removed from V and 7 bases from J, the gap between germline ends came to 19 bases. This CDR3 region has 17 residues. The germline V gene has CDR1 LGHNA and CDR2 YSLEER. The CDR3 DNA sequence: TGCGCCAGCAGCCAAGAGATGGGGTGGGCGGGGCCTAATGAGCAGTTCTTC. Protein: CASSQEMGWAGPNEQFF.

V is TRBV7-2 and J is TRBJ2-7, with a weak D call TRBD1 (6 bases). V shed 3 bases and J shed 5 bases, with 14 bases lying between them. The CDR3 has 14 residues. The germline gives CDR1 SGHTA, CDR2 FQGNSA. This CDR3 reads CASSFDRTPHEQYF. The CDR3 DNA sequence: TGTGCCAGCAGCTTCGACAGGACCCCCCACGAGCAGTACTTC. Based on the CDR3 plus reference TRBV7-2 and TRBJ2-7, the full variable domain is GAGVSQSPSNKVTEKGKDVELRCDPISGHTALYWYRQSLGQGLEFLIYFQGNSAPDKSGLPSDRFSAERTGGSVSTLTIQRTQQEDSAVYLCASSFDRTPHEQYFGPGTRLTVT.

The J gene is TRBJ2-1, the V gene TRBV18; the match to TRBD1 covers 8 bases. CDR1 is KGHSH, CDR2 LQKENI, per germline. The CDR3 sequence is 13 residues long. V was pared by 5 bases and J by 8 bases, with 5 bases of the junction left unmatched. CDR3 sequence (DNA): TGTGCCAGCTCATCGGACAGGGTCGATGAGCAGTTCTTC. This translates into CASSSDRVDEQFF.

The genes are TRBV7-9 and TRBJ2-5; 7 bases map to TRBD1. V was clipped by 1 base and J by 4 bases; unmatched bases: 15. CDR3 length equals 18 residues. CDR1 is SEHNR and CDR2 is FQNEAQ in the germline V gene (reference sequence). CDR3 coding DNA: TGTGCCAGCAGCTTAGTTGGACACCGGGACAGTGTGGTAGAGACCCAGTACTTC. This gives the protein CASSLVGHRDSVVETQYF. Full variable domain (remainder filled in from reference TRBV7-9 and TRBJ2-5): DTGVSQNPRHKITKRGQNVTFRCDPISEHNRLYWYRQTLGQGPEFLTYFQNEAQLEKSRLLSDRFSAERPKGSFSTLEIQRTEQGDSAMYLCASSLVGHRDSVVETQYFGPGTRLLVL.

The CDR3 DNA sequence: TGTGCCACCAGCAGAGATCTATTGGGGCGCGTTGGCTACACCTTC. Its translation: CATSRDLLGRVGYTF. This chain joins TRBV15 and TRBJ1-2; perhaps TRBD1 as D (5 bases). Trimming pared 0 bases from V and 7 bases from J, leaving 15 bases between. The CDR3 is made up of 15 amino acids. Germline CDR1 reads LNHNV; CDR2 reads YYDKDF (reference sequence).

The genes are TRBV5-6 and TRBJ2-2; TRBD2 matches at 10 bases. Per germline, CDR1 SGHDT and CDR2 YYEEEE. The CDR3 consists of 17 residues. Unmatched junction bases numbered 8, after V lost 1 base and J lost 5 bases. CDR3 in DNA: TGTGCCAGCAGCTTGCCTAGCGGGAGAGGGTTGACCGGGGAGCTGTTTTTT. Its protein product is CASSLPSGRGLTGELFF.

This chain joins TRBV13 and TRBJ2-4; 14 bases map to TRBD2. The V segment lost 4 bases and the J segment 4 bases; nucleotides outside the gene matches: 6. Germline CDR1 PRHDT, CDR2 FYEKMQ (reference sequence). The CDR3 is made up of 17 amino acids. The CDR3 DNA is TGTGCCAGCAGCTACGGGACTAGCGGGAGAGTAAAAAACATTCAGTACTTC. Amino acid sequence: CASSYGTSGRVKNIQYF. The entire variable domain, with the rest obtained from reference TRBV13 and TRBJ2-4, is as follows: AAGVIQSPRHLIKEKRETATLKCYPIPRHDTVYWYQQGPGQDPQFLISFYEKMQSDKGSIPDRFSAQQFSDYHSELNMSSLELGDSALYFCASSYGTSGRVKNIQYFGAGTRLSVL.

The V and J genes are TRBV19 and TRBJ2-6, with unresolved D. Trimming removed 1 base from V and 1 base from J, with 5 bases in between. Germline V gene lookup returns CDR1 LNHDA and CDR2 SQIVND (reference sequence). CDR3 length equals 15 residues. The CDR3 DNA follows: TGTGCCAGTAGTATAGGCAGATCTGGGGCCAACGTCCTGACTTTC. It encodes CASSIGRSGANVLTF.

The chain recombines TRBV7-2 with TRBJ2-7, with D possibly TRBD1 on 6 matching bases. This CDR3 region has 12 residues. Germline values: CDR1 SGHTA, CDR2 FQGNSA. V was pared by 5 bases and J by 5 bases, with 10 bases between. The CDR3 reads CASSRAGDEQYF. CDR3 bases: TGTGCCAGCAGCCGCGCAGGGGACGAGCAGTACTTC.

The V call is TRBV5-1, the J call TRBJ1-4; 9 bases are shared with TRBD1. After removal of 0 bases from V and 5 bases from J, the junction contained 2 bases not matched to a gene. Germline CDR1 SGHRS, CDR2 YFSETQ. The CDR3 runs 15 residues. The CDR3 spells CASSLVGTGNEKLFF. In DNA form, the CDR3 reads TGCGCCAGCAGCTTGGTGGGGACAGGGAATGAAAAACTGTTTTTT.

The chain has TRBV4-1 and TRBJ1-1; 9 positions agree with TRBD1. The CDR3 has 17 amino acids. Trimming at V came to 0 bases and at J to 1 base, leaving 6 bases not matched to a gene. The germline V gene encodes CDR1 MGHRA and CDR2 YSYEKL. CDR3 residues: CASSQDDRTGENTEAFF. Written as DNA, the CDR3 is TGCGCCAGCAGCCAAGACGATAGGACAGGGGAGAACACTGAAGCTTTCTTT.

This chain joins TRBV4-3 and TRBJ2-3; 7 bases line up with TRBD2. The CDR3 is 15 amino acids. CDR1 is LGHNA, CDR2 YSLEER, per germline. V dropped 0 bases and J dropped 4; count of bases not matched to a gene: 4. CDR3 protein: CASSQDLAAADTQYF. The CDR3 bases are TGCGCCAGCAGCCAAGACCTAGCGGCTGCAGATACGCAGTATTTT.

As regards this clone: The junction does not match germline at one end; this may be a read error. The chain has TRBV3-1 (or the pseudogene TRBV3-2) and TRBJ2-7; D not resolved. The CDR3 loop spans 11 amino acids. Germline CDR1 reads LGHDT; CDR2 reads YNNKEL (reference sequence). The DNA for the CDR3 is TGTGCCAGCAGCCAAGATAGTTCGCCTGACTTC. Its protein is CASSQDSSPDF.

This clone occurred once. This chain uses TRBV6-5 with TRBJ1-6; 10 nucleotides line up with TRBD1. V shed 5 bases, J shed 14 bases, and the junction held 12 bases outside the gene matches. Germline V gives CDR1 MNHEY, CDR2 SVGAGI. This CDR3 has 15 amino acids. CDR3 protein: CASSQPGQGTLALHF. In nucleotides, the CDR3 is TGTGCCAGCAGTCAACCGGGACAGGGGACTTTGGCCCTCCACTTT.